The 6 T cell receptor beta chains given below trace back to one sample, sequenced in a study of early T cells in non-severe SARS-CoV-2 infection. TCRdb reprocessed the 5' RACE reads with MiXCR, giving one entry per CDR3 protein. This sample carries approximately 26,000 distinct CDR3 sequences, roughly 4% of them seen once, and the ten largest clones take 4% to 4.5%. Material: whole blood. Receptor source: an adult who was a healthcare worker with PCR-confirmed SARS-CoV-2 infection or an uninfected control (not recorded which).

Ten or more counts support this clonotype. J is TRBJ2-1 and V is TRBV5-4, with a weak D call TRBD2 (5 bases). Between the trimmed V and J ends, which lost 6 bases and 10 bases, there was a span of 11 bases. The CDR3 contains 11 residues. Germline CDR1 reads SGHNT; CDR2 reads YYREEE (reference sequence). The CDR3 bases are TGTGCCAGCACGGGAAAGTCGGAGCAGTTCTTC. It codes for CASTGKSEQFF.

This clonotype was recorded many times. The chain joins TRBV12-3 or TRBV12-4 to TRBJ1-4; maybe TRBD1 (6 bases). The CDR3 runs 15 residues. V dropped 5 bases and J dropped 6 bases, with 16 bases sitting between them. Here the CDR3 DNA reads TGTGCCAGCAGTCGTAGACCCAGGGGAGATGAAAAACTGTTTTTT. Translating gives CASSRRPRGDEKLFF.

The sample holds a few counts of this clonotype. The chain is built from TRBV11-2 and TRBJ2-1; D gene unclear. CDR1 and CDR2 (germline): SGHAT, FQNNGV. V was trimmed by 1 base and J by 2 bases, leaving 6 bases between them. The CDR3 spans 14 residues. CDR3 sequence reads: CASSLVPTYNEQFF. The CDR3, as DNA: TGTGCCAGCAGCTTAGTGCCGACCTACAATGAGCAGTTCTTC.

This clonotype was counted many times. CDR3 amino acids: CAISRTGVSDTQYF. CDR3 coding DNA: TGTGCCATCAGCCGGACAGGCGTATCAGATACGCAGTATTTT. The chain recombines TRBV10-3 with TRBJ2-3, with 7 bases that match TRBD1. Looked up from germline, CDR1 is ENHRY and CDR2 is SYGVKD. The CDR3 consists of 14 residues. J was trimmed by 4 bases and V by 6 bases; bases with no gene match: 7.

There are many counts of this clonotype. This chain links TRBV11-1 with TRBJ2-7; no clear D gene. Germline assignment: CDR1 SGHAT and CDR2 FQDESV (reference sequence). Trimming removed 5 bases from V and 0 bases from J, with 14 bases in between. The CDR3 length is 15 residues. The CDR3 DNA follows: TGTGCCAGCAGCGCCAGCCGACTCAGCTCCTACGAGCAGTACTTC. It encodes CASSASRLSSYEQYF.

The V gene is TRBV15, the J gene TRBJ2-3; 9 positions match TRBD2. CDR1 LNHNV and CDR2 YYDKDF come from the germline V gene (reference sequence). The CDR3 is 15 amino acids. V shed 5 bases, J shed 2 bases, and the junction held 5 bases outside the gene matches. The DNA of the CDR3 is TGTGCCACCAGCGGGCAGGGACTAGCCACAGATACGCAGTATTTT. Its translation: CATSGQGLATDTQYF.